This TCR beta chain was observed in a study of Ad26.COV2.S vaccination and SARS-CoV-2 variants. General study findings and limits: Recipients of vaccine and of placebo showed similar breadth of their non-spike TCR repertoires.

V was clipped by 3 bases and J by 1 base; unmatched bases: 0. The CDR3 totals 15 residues. From germline, CDR1 is LGHDT and CDR2 YNNKEL (reference sequence). Sequenced by immunoSEQ multiplex PCR; TCRdb stores in-frame clones only, minus some. The sample has around 270,000 clones, roughly nine tenths seen once. Documented treatment: some 20 received Ad26.COV2.S at low or high dose, single or two shots; 5 received placebo; per-sample allocation not given. The study sampled participants on day 63 after the first vaccine or placebo injection. As concerns this clone: Its antigen is currently unknown.

J is TRBJ2-6 and V is TRBV3-1 (or the pseudogene TRBV3-2); 7 bases align to TRBD1. The clonotype originates from a person aged 18 to 65 who received the Ad26.COV2.S COVID-19 vaccine or a placebo. Source: peripheral blood, taken in a trial of Ad26.COV2.S vaccine versus placebo. This CDR3 is CASSQTGSGANVLTF. The CDR3 DNA reads as TGTGCCAGCAGCCAGACAGGGTCTGGGGCCAACGTCCTGACTTTC.